The 30 T cell receptor beta chains below were found in one sample sequenced in a study of T cell changes during pregnancy in multiple sclerosis. Libraries were prepared by immunoSEQ multiplex PCR; TCRdb keeps only in-frame clonotypes and omits some of them. The data contain 50,000 to 75,000 clones, 93% of them singletons. The sample in question was CD8+ T cells from peripheral blood mononuclear cells, obtained in the third trimester of pregnancy. The receptors here all came from a female donor with multiple sclerosis, enrolled in a pregnancy study.

This chain uses TRBV14 with TRBJ1-1; D is undetermined. This CDR3 is 14 amino acids long. Trimming left V 6 bases short and J 6 bases short, with 17 bases between. CDR1 is SGHDN and CDR2 is FVKESK in the germline V gene. The chain's CDR3 is CASRKYGSAPEAFF. The CDR3 DNA reads as TGTGCCAGCAGAAAATATGGCAGTGCCCCTGAAGCTTTCTTT.

The CDR3 loop reads CASSIAGATTGELFF. In nucleotides, the CDR3 is TGTGCCAGTAGTATAGCCGGAGCGACCACCGGGGAGCTGTTTTTT. The genes are TRBV19 and TRBJ2-2; no reliable D call. Trimming cost V 1 base and J 4 bases, with 10 bases left between them. CDR3 length: 15 amino acids. Germline V lookup: CDR1 LNHDA, CDR2 SQIVND (reference sequence). The whole variable domain, filled in from reference TRBV19 and TRBJ2-2, reads DGGITQSPKYLFRKEGQNVTLSCEQNLNHDAMYWYRQDPGQGLRLIYYSQIVNDFQKGDIAEGYSVSREKKESFPLTVTSAQKNPTAFYLCASSIAGATTGELFFGEGSRLTVL.

The J gene is TRBJ2-7, the V gene TRBV27; D not resolved. CDR3 length equals 14 residues. Trimming took 0 bases from V and 4 from J, leaving 10 bases between them. CDR1 and CDR2 (germline): MNHEY, SMNVEV (reference sequence). This CDR3 is CASSLSQSGYEQYF. CDR3 sequence (DNA): TGTGCCAGCAGTTTATCGCAGTCCGGGTACGAGCAGTACTTC.

The chain has TRBV18 and TRBJ2-7, with 7 bases identical to TRBD1. The length of the CDR3 is 14 residues. The V gene end was trimmed by 3 bases and the J gene end by 0 bases; junction bases not matched to a gene: 2. Germline assignment: CDR1 KGHSH and CDR2 LQKENI. Here the CDR3 reads CASSPGTASYEQYF. As DNA, the CDR3 is TGTGCCAGCTCACCCGGGACAGCCTCCTACGAGCAGTACTTC.

This chain joins TRBV10-3 and TRBJ2-1, with no clear D. CDR1 ENHRY and CDR2 SYGVKD come from the germline V gene. V was trimmed by 2 bases and J by 10 bases, leaving 12 bases between them. The CDR3 length is 13 residues. The CDR3 DNA reads as TGTGCCATCAGTGAGGATGGAGTGCACGAGCAGTTCTTC. It specifies CAISEDGVHEQFF.

J is TRBJ2-1 and V is TRBV5-1; 9 bases align to TRBD1. CDR3 size: 16 residues. Germline assignment: CDR1 SGHRS and CDR2 YFSETQ. V lost 4 bases, J lost 5 bases, and 10 bases stayed unmatched. CDR3 sequence: CASSGHRGRLDNEQFF. The CDR3 DNA reads as TGCGCCAGCAGCGGGCACAGGGGGCGTCTTGACAATGAGCAGTTCTTC.

The V gene is TRBV19, the J gene TRBJ1-5, with 7 bases identical to TRBD1. The CDR3 consists of 15 residues. Unmatched junction bases numbered 7, after V lost 1 base and J lost 7 bases. Germline CDR1 is LNHDA and CDR2 is SQIVND (reference sequence). The CDR3 nucleotides read TGTGCCAGTAGTATAGGCGACAGGGTCAAACAGCCCCAGCATTTT. Translating it yields CASSIGDRVKQPQHF.

The chain employs TRBV27 and TRBJ2-1, with 8 nucleotides matching TRBD2. J lost 4 bases, V lost 4 bases, and 6 bases had no gene match. The CDR3 has 15 residues. CDR1 is MNHEY and CDR2 is SMNVEV in the germline V gene (reference sequence). This CDR3 is CASSSGLVSYNEQFF. In DNA, the CDR3 is TGTGCCAGCAGTTCGGGACTAGTGTCATACAATGAGCAGTTCTTC.

The rearrangement links TRBV5-5 to TRBJ1-2, with TRBD1 identical over 7 bases. CDR1 and CDR2 (germline): SGHKS, YYEKEE (reference sequence). The CDR3 extends over 20 amino acids. V trimming: 4 bases; J trimming: 4 bases; junction bases outside the gene matches: 25. The DNA of the CDR3 is TGTGCCAGCAGCGGCGAAGAAAAGGGACAGCCGGTGTGGTGGGCCTATGGCTACACCTTC. Translated, it gives CASSGEEKGQPVWWAYGYTF.

This clone was recorded once. This chain uses TRBV27 with TRBJ1-5, with unresolved D. The germline V gene encodes CDR1 MNHEY and CDR2 SMNVEV (reference sequence). This CDR3 has 15 amino acids. V gave up 6 bases and J gave up 3 bases, with 15 bases separating them. In DNA form, the CDR3 reads TGTGCCAGCAGACCGTTAGGAGTGTCCAATCAGCCCCAGCATTTT. Residues: CASRPLGVSNQPQHF.

The chain uses TRBV27 and TRBJ1-2; TRBD1 is a possible D gene (5 bases). V lost 5 bases and J 1 base, leaving 14 bases between the germline ends. The germline V gene encodes CDR1 MNHEY and CDR2 SMNVEV (reference sequence). CDR3 length: 15 residues. In DNA, the CDR3 is TGTGCCAGCAGTCCCTGGGGGGGAGGTAACTATGGCTACACCTTC. Its protein is CASSPWGGGNYGYTF.

The genes are TRBV7-6 and TRBJ2-1; 9 bases are a match to TRBD2. This CDR3 has 19 residues. CDR1 and CDR2 from the germline V gene are SGHVS and FNYEAQ. Trimming took 0 bases from V and 7 from J; bases not matched to a gene: 16. The CDR3 reads CASSLARANLAGVLNEQFF. For the CDR3, the DNA is TGTGCCAGCAGCTTAGCCCGGGCGAATTTAGCGGGAGTATTGAATGAGCAGTTCTTC.

V is TRBV5-4 and J is TRBJ2-7; D is possibly TRBD1 (5 bases). V lost 4 bases and J lost 2, with 13 bases in between. Germline V gene sequence: CDR1 SGHNT, CDR2 YYREEE (reference sequence). CDR3 length: 14 amino acids. The CDR3 protein is CASSTDSDPYEQYF. In nucleotides, the CDR3 is TGTGCCAGCAGCACAGACAGTGATCCCTACGAGCAGTACTTC.

The V gene is TRBV4-1, the J gene TRBJ2-7, with 11 bases lining up with TRBD2. The CDR3 has 14 residues. Germline assignment: CDR1 MGHRA and CDR2 YSYEKL. Germline trimming cut 5 bases from V and 1 base from J; bases unmatched to any gene: 1. Written as DNA, the CDR3 is TGCGCCAGCAGCGGACTAGCGGGTTCCTACGAGCAGTACTTC. Translated, it gives CASSGLAGSYEQYF.

The chain has TRBV5-6 and TRBJ1-1; 7 nucleotides match TRBD1. The CDR3 totals 13 residues. The trim removed 0 bases at V and 6 bases at J, leaving 2 bases unmatched. The V gene's germline CDR1 is SGHDT and CDR2 YYEEEE. The CDR3 is CASSLGDSPEAFF. In DNA form, the CDR3 reads TGTGCCAGCAGCTTGGGGGACAGTCCTGAAGCTTTCTTT.

V gene TRBV27 combines with J gene TRBJ2-3; weak D call: TRBD2 (6 bases). V was trimmed by 2 bases and J by 6 bases, leaving 15 bases between them. CDR1 is MNHEY, CDR2 SMNVEV, per germline (reference sequence). This CDR3 spans 15 amino acids. CDR3 bases: TGTGCCAGCAGTTTACCCGGAGGGGCATGGGATACGCAGTATTTT. Its protein is CASSLPGGAWDTQYF.

The genes are TRBV19 and TRBJ2-2; 8 bases fit TRBD1. Trimming took 8 bases from V and 4 from J; bases not matched to a gene: 6. The CDR3 is 14 amino acids. The germline CDR1 and CDR2 sequences are LNHDA and SQIVND (reference sequence). CDR3 nucleotide sequence: TGTGCCAGTGGACAGGGAAGTTCCACCGGGGAGCTGTTTTTT. This sequence encodes CASGQGSSTGELFF.

This sequence joins TRBV10-3 and TRBJ2-7; D possibly corresponds to TRBD2 (6 bases). With 3 bases removed from V and 5 bases from J, the gap between germline ends came to 14 bases. The CDR3 sequence is 14 residues long. Germline V gene sequence: CDR1 ENHRY, CDR2 SYGVKD. The CDR3 reads CAISDGGKFDEQYF. The CDR3 DNA reads as TGTGCCATCAGTGATGGCGGGAAGTTCGACGAGCAGTACTTC.

Details on this clone: Relative to the germline gene, one junction end is altered; a read error may explain this. This sequence joins TRBV27 and TRBJ2-3, with D maybe TRBD2 (5 bases). The CDR3 extends over 12 amino acids. Germline assignment: CDR1 MNHEY and CDR2 SMNVEV (reference sequence). In DNA, the CDR3 is TGTGCCAGCAGTTTGACCCCTCCTCCGGGGTTTTTT. Amino acids: CASSLTPPPGFF.

Concerning this clone itself: At one boundary the junction diverges from the germline segment, which might be a read error. The J gene is TRBJ2-7, the V gene TRBV4-1; 9 nucleotides match TRBD2. The CDR3 spans 15 residues. Germline V lookup: CDR1 MGHRA, CDR2 YSYEKL. The CDR3 sequence: CTSSQLAGATYEQYF. The CDR3 nucleotides are TGCACCAGCAGCCAATTAGCGGGAGCAACCTACGAGCAGTACTTC.

The CDR3 reads CASSIGGTNTEAFF. CDR3 DNA: TGTGCCAGTAGTATAGGGGGGACTAACACTGAAGCTTTCTTT. J is TRBJ1-1 and V is TRBV19, with TRBD1 as a possible D gene (5 bases). This CDR3 has 14 amino acids. V lost 1 base, J lost 2 bases, and 8 bases lay in between. Germline V gene lookup returns CDR1 LNHDA and CDR2 SQIVND (reference sequence).

This clone was seen a single time. The chain is built from TRBV9 and TRBJ1-4, with 11 bases fitting TRBD1. This CDR3 has 15 amino acids. Germline CDR1 is SGDLS and CDR2 is YYNGEE. V was pared by 0 bases and J by 7 bases, with 2 bases of the junction left unmatched. The CDR3, as DNA: TGTGCCAGCAGCGTAGGGACAGGGGGCGTTGAAAAACTGTTTTTT. Translating it yields CASSVGTGGVEKLFF.

The J gene is TRBJ2-2, the V gene TRBV19; D gene uncertain. CDR1 and CDR2 (germline): LNHDA, SQIVND (reference sequence). The length of the CDR3 is 14 residues. V was pared by 1 base and J by 4 bases, with 7 bases between. CDR3 DNA sequence: TGTGCCAGTAGTATAGGTTCAGGCACCGGGGAGCTGTTTTTT. Translation gives CASSIGSGTGELFF.

This chain uses TRBV10-3 with TRBJ2-3; the match to TRBD1 covers 9 bases. J gave up 1 base and V 4 bases, and 12 bases lay outside the gene matches. The V gene's germline CDR1 is ENHRY and CDR2 SYGVKD. The CDR3 has 18 amino acids. The CDR3 DNA is TGTGCCATCAGTGGGAACACCACAGGGGGCGCCGGCACAGATACGCAGTATTTT. It codes for CAISGNTTGGAGTDTQYF.

The chain has TRBV13 and TRBJ2-7; 9 bases fit TRBD1. The CDR3 is 17 residues long. The germline CDR1 and CDR2 sequences are PRHDT and FYEKMQ (reference sequence). J was trimmed by 5 bases and V by 4 bases; bases with no gene match: 15. This CDR3 is CASSSVSPGTGKDEQYF. DNA for the CDR3: TGTGCCAGCAGCTCCGTAAGCCCCGGGACAGGGAAGGACGAGCAGTACTTC.

This clone is a singleton in its sample. The genes are TRBV7-6 and TRBJ2-3; TRBD2 agrees at 8 bases. The junction had 12 bases not matched to a gene; V was cut back by 8 bases and J by 2 bases. This CDR3 is 16 amino acids long. Germline values: CDR1 SGHVS, CDR2 FNYEAQ. The CDR3 nucleotides read TGTGCCAGCTCTCTACTAGCGGCTGAGTTCACAGATACGCAGTATTTT. Protein product: CASSLLAAEFTDTQYF.

The chain uses TRBV9 and TRBJ1-2; D is perhaps TRBD1 (5 bases). Trimming shortened V by 5 bases and J by 2 bases, and 19 bases separated the two germline ends. This CDR3 contains 16 residues. Germline CDR1 reads SGDLS; CDR2 reads YYNGEE. The CDR3 DNA sequence: TGTGCCAGCAGTGGTGGTAGGGGTAGTCGAAACTATGGCTACACCTTC. Its protein product is CASSGGRGSRNYGYTF.

This sequence joins TRBV4-3 and TRBJ2-7, with 7 nucleotides matching TRBD2. The trim removed 0 bases at V and 0 bases at J, leaving 17 bases unmatched. Germline values: CDR1 LGHNA, CDR2 YSLEER. CDR3 length equals 20 residues. CDR3 coding DNA: TGCGCCAGCAGCCAAGACTTCAGGGAATCGAAGCGGGGTAGCTCCTACGAGCAGTACTTC. It encodes CASSQDFRESKRGSSYEQYF.

This clone appeared a single time. The chain couples TRBV2 to TRBJ2-3, with 9 bases lining up with TRBD1. CDR3 length equals 15 residues. Germline V gene data show CDR1 as SNHLY and CDR2 as FYNNEI. Unmatched junction bases numbered 4, after V lost 4 bases and J lost 2 bases. The CDR3 spells CASSGGQGPTDTQYF. The CDR3 bases are TGTGCCAGCAGTGGGGGACAGGGCCCCACAGATACGCAGTATTTT.

This chain connects TRBV27 to TRBJ1-5; unclear D gene. The V gene's germline CDR1 is MNHEY and CDR2 SMNVEV (reference sequence). V lost 6 bases and J lost 3, with 9 bases in between. The CDR3 contains 13 residues. CDR3 region: CASSSRLNQPQHF. CDR3 nucleotide sequence: TGTGCCAGCAGCTCAAGACTCAATCAGCCCCAGCATTTT.